This TCR beta chain emerged from a study of blood T cell repertoires in COVID-19. Germline-derived CDR1 and CDR2 are SEHNR and FQNEAQ (reference sequence). The CDR3 is made up of 18 amino acids. Trimming pared 1 base from V and 3 bases from J, leaving 21 bases between. Clones were sequenced by immunoSEQ multiplex PCR, and TCRdb holds only the in-frame ones, with some missing. The sample yields roughly 300,000 clones, more than 70% seen once. This clonotype was sampled from a woman in her forties or fifties who had recovered from COVID-19. The sequenced sample consisted of peripheral blood. V usage is TRBV7-9 and J usage is TRBJ1-2; TRBD1 is a possible D gene (6 bases). The CDR3 nucleotides read TGTGCCAGCAGCTTAGAGGGGCGGACAGCCTCTGGGGACTATGGCTACACCTTC. Translation gives CASSLEGRTASGDYGYTF.